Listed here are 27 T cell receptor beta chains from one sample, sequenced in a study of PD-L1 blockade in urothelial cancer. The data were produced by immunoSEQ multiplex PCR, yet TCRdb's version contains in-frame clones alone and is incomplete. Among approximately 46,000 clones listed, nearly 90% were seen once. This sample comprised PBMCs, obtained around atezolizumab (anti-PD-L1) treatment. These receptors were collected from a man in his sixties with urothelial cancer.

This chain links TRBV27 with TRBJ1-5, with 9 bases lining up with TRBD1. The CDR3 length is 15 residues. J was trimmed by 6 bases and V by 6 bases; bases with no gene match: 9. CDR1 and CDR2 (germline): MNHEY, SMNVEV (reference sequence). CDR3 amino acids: CASSPGQGGIQPQHF. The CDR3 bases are TGTGCCAGCAGCCCGGGACAGGGAGGGATTCAGCCCCAGCATTTT.

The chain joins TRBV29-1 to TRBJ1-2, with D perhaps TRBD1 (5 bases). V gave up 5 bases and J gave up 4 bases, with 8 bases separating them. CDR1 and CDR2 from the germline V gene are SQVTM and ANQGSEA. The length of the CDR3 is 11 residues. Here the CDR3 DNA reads TGCAGCGTTAGGGGCCTCTATGGCTACACCTTC. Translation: CSVRGLYGYTF.

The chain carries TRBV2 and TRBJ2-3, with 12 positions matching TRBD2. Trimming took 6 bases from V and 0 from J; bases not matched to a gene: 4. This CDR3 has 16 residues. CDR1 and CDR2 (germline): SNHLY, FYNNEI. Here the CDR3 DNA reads TGTGCCAGCAGACGGACTAGCGGGGCTAGCACAGATACGCAGTATTTT. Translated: CASRRTSGASTDTQYF.

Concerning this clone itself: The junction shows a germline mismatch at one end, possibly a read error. The CDR3 DNA sequence: TGTGCTAGCAGCTTAAGGCCAGGGGGCGCGTCCGAGCAGTACTTC. This codes for CASSLRPGGASEQYF. The chain couples TRBV7-7 to TRBJ2-7; 8 nucleotides agree with TRBD1. The CDR3 sequence is 15 residues long. CDR1 is SSHAT, CDR2 FNYEAQ, per germline (reference sequence).

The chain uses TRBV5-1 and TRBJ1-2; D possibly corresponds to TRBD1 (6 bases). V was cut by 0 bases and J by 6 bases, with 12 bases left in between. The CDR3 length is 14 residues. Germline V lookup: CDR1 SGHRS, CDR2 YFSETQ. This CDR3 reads CASSLDGGRDGYTF. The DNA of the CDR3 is TGCGCCAGCAGCTTGGACGGGGGGCGCGATGGCTACACCTTC.

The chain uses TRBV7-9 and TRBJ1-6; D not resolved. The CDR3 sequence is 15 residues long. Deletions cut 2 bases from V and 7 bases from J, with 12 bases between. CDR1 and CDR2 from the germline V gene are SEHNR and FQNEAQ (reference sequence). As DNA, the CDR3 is TGTGCCAGCAGCTTACAGAACGGAGAGAATTCACCCCTCCACTTT. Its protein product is CASSLQNGENSPLHF.

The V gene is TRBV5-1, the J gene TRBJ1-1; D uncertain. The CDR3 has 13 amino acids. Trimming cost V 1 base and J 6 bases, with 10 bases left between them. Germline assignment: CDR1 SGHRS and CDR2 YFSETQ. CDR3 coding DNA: TGCGCCAGCAGCTTGTTCGTAGACTCTGAAGCTTTCTTT. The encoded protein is CASSLFVDSEAFF.

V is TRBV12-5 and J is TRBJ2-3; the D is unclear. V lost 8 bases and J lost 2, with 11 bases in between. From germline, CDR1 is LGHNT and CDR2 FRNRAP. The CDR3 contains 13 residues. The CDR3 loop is CASTGWSTDTQYF. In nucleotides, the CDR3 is TGTGCTAGTACGGGTTGGTCCACAGATACGCAGTATTTT. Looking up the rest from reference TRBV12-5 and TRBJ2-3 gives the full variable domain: DARVTQTPRHKVTEMGQEVTMRCQPILGHNTVFWYRQTMMQGLELLAYFRNRAPLDDSGMPKDRFSAEMPDATLATLKIQPSEPRDSAVYFCASTGWSTDTQYFGPGTRLTVL.

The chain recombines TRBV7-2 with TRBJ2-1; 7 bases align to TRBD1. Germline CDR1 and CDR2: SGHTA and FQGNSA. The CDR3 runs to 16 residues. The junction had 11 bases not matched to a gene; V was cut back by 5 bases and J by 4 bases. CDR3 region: CASSLRFGTAYNEQFF. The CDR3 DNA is TGTGCCAGCAGCCTTAGGTTCGGGACAGCTTACAATGAGCAGTTCTTC.

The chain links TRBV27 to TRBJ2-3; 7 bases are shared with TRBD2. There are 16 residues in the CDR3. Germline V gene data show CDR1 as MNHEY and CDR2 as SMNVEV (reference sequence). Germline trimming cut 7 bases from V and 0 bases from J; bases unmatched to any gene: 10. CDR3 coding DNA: TGTGCCAGCACCACAAGGACTAGTCGGAGCACAGATACGCAGTATTTT. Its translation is CASTTRTSRSTDTQYF.

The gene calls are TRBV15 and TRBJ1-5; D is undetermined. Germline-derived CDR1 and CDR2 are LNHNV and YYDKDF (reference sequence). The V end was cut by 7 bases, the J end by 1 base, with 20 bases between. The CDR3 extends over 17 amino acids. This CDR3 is CATTKRSAWRSNQPQHF. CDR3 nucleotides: TGTGCCACCACCAAGAGATCAGCTTGGAGAAGCAATCAGCCCCAGCATTTT.

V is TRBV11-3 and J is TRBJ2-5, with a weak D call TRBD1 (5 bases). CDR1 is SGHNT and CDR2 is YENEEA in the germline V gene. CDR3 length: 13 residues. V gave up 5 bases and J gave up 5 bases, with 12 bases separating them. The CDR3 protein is CASSEGVWETQYF. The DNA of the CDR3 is TGTGCCAGCAGCGAAGGGGTCTGGGAGACCCAGTACTTC.

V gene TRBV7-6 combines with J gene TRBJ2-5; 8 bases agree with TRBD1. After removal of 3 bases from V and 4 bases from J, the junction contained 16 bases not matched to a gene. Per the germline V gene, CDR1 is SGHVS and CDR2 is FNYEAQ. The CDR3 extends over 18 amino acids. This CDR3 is CASSLIDGGRGPRETQYF. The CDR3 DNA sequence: TGTGCCAGCAGCTTGATCGATGGTGGCAGGGGGCCCCGAGAGACCCAGTACTTC. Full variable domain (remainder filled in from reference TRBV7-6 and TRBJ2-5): GAGVSQSPRYKVTKRGQDVALRCDPISGHVSLYWYRQALGQGPEFLTYFNYEAQQDKSGLPNDRFSAERPEGSISTLTIQRTEQRDSAMYRCASSLIDGGRGPRETQYFGPGTRLLVL.

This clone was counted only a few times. CDR3 loop: CASSLVEGGQPQHF. The DNA of the CDR3 is TGTGCCAGCAGCTTAGTAGAGGGAGGTCAGCCCCAGCATTTT. J is TRBJ1-5 and V is TRBV7-9; D remains unclear. Looked up from germline, CDR1 is SEHNR and CDR2 is FQNEAQ (reference sequence). Trimming stripped 1 base from V and 6 bases from J, with 10 bases between. CDR3 length: 14 amino acids.

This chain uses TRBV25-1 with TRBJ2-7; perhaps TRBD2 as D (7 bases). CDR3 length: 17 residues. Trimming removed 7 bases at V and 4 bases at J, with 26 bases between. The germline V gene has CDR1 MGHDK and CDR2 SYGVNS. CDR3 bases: TGTGCCAGCAACGAGGGGGGGGGAGGACAGATCCCTTACGAGCAGTACTTC. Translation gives CASNEGGGGQIPYEQYF.

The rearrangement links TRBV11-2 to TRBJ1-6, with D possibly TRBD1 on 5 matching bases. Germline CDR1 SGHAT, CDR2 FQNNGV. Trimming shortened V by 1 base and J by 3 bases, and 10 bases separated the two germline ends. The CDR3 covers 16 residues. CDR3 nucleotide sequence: TGTGCCAGCAGCTTAGTCAGGCAGGGCTATAATTCACCCCTCCACTTT. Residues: CASSLVRQGYNSPLHF.

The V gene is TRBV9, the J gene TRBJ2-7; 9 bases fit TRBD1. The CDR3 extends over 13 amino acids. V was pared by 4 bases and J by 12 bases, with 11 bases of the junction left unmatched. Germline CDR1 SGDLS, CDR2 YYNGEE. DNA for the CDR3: TGTGCCAGCAGCTCCCGATCTACAGGGGGCCTGTACTTC. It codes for CASSSRSTGGLYF.

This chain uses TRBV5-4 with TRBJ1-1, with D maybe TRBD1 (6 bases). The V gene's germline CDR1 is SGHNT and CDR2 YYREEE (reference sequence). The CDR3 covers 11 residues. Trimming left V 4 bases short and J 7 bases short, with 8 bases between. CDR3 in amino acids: CASSKDSEAFF. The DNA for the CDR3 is TGTGCCAGCAGCAAGGACAGTGAAGCTTTCTTT.

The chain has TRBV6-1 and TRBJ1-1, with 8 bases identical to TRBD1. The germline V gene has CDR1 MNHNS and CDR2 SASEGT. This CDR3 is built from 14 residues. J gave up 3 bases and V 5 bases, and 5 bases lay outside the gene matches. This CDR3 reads CASSPWTGHTEAFF. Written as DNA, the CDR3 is TGTGCCAGCAGTCCATGGACAGGGCACACTGAAGCTTTCTTT.

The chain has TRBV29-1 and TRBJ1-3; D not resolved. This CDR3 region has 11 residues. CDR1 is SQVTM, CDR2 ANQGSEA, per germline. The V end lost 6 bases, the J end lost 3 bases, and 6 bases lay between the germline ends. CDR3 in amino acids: CSVRIGNTIYF. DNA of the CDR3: TGCAGCGTGCGGATTGGAAACACCATATATTTT.

CDR3 protein: CASSLGTENYGYTF. The CDR3 nucleotides read TGTGCCAGCTCACTCGGGACTGAGAACTATGGCTACACCTTC. V gene TRBV18 combines with J gene TRBJ1-2; possibly TRBD1 for D (5 bases). Germline V gene lookup returns CDR1 KGHSH and CDR2 LQKENI. The CDR3 consists of 14 residues. The V end lost 4 bases, the J end lost 2 bases, and 11 bases lay between the germline ends.

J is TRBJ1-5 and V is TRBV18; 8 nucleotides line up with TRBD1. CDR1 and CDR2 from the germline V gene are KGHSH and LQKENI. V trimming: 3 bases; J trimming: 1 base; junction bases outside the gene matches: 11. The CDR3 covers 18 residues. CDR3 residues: CASSPREIGTGSNQPQHF. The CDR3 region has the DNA TGTGCCAGCTCACCGCGAGAGATCGGGACAGGAAGCAATCAGCCCCAGCATTTT. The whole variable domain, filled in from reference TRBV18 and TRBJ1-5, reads NAGVMQNPRHLVRRRGQEARLRCSPMKGHSHVYWYRQLPEEGLKFMVYLQKENIIDESGMPKERFSAEFPKEGPSILRIQQVVRGDSAAYFCASSPREIGTGSNQPQHFGDGTRLSIL.

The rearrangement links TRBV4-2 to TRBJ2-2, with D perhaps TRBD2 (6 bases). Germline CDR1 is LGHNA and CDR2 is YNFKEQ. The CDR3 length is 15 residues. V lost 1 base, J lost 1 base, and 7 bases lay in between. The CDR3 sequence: CASSQVGGNTGELFF. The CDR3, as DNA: TGTGCCAGCAGCCAAGTGGGAGGGAACACCGGGGAGCTGTTTTTT.

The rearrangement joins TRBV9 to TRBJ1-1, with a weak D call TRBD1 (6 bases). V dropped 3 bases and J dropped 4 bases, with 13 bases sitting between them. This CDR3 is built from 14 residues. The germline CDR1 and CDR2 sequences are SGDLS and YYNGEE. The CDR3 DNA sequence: TGTGCCAGCAGCGCAACTGGACAGACCACTGAAGCTTTCTTT. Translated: CASSATGQTTEAFF. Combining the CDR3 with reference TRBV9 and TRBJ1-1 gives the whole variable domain DSGVTQTPKHLITATGQRVTLRCSPRSGDLSVYWYQQSLDQGLQFLIQYYNGEERAKGNILERFSAQQFPDLHSELNLSSLELGDSALYFCASSATGQTTEAFFGQGTRLTVV.

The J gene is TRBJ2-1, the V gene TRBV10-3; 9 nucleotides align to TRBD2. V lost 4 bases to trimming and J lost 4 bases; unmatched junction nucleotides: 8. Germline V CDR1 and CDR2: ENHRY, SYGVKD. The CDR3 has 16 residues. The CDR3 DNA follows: TGTGCCATCAGTGGAAATCCTGCGGGGGGGTACAATGAGCAGTTCTTC. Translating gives CAISGNPAGGYNEQFF.

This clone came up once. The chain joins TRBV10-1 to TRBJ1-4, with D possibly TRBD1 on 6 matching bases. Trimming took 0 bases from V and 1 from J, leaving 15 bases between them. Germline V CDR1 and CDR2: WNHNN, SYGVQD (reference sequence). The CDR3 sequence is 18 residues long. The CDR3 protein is CASSESSTGLETNEKLFF. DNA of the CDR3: TGCGCCAGCAGTGAGTCAAGTACAGGGCTGGAAACTAATGAAAAACTGTTTTTT.

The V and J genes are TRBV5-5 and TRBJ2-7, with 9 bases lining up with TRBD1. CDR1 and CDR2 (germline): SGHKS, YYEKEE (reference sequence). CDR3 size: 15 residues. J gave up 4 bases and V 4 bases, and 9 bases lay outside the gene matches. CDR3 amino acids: CASSMYGTGKYEQYF. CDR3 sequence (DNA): TGTGCCAGCAGCATGTACGGGACAGGGAAATACGAGCAGTACTTC.